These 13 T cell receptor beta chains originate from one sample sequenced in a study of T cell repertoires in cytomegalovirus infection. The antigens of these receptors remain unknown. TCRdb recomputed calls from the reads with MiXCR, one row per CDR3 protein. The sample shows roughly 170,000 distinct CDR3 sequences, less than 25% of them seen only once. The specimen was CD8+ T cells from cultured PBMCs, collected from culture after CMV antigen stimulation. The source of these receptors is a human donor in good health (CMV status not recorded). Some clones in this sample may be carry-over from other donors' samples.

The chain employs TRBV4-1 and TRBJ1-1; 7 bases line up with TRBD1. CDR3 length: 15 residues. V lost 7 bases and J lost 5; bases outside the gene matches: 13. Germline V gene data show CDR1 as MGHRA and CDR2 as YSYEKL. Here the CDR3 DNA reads TGCGCCAGCACCACAATACTTCAGGGGGGGACTGAAGCTTTCTTT. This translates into CASTTILQGGTEAFF.

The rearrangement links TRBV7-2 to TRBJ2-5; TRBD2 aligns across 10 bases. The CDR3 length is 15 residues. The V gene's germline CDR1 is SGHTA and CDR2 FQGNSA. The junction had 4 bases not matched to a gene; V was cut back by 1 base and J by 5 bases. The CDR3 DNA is TGTGCCAGCAGCTTAGTACTAGCGGGATGGGAGACCCAGTACTTC. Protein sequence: CASSLVLAGWETQYF.

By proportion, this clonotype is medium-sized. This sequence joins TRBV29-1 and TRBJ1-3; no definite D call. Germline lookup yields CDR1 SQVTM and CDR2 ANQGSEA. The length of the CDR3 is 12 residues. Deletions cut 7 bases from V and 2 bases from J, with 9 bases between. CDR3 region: CSAGVPGNTIYF. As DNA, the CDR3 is TGCAGCGCTGGGGTCCCTGGAAACACCATATATTTT.

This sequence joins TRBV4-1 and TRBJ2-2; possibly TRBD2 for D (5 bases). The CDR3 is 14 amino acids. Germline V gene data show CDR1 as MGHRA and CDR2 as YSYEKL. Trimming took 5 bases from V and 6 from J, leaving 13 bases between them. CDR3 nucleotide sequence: TGCGCCAGCAGCTATAGCCTCGGGGCCGGGGAGCTGTTTTTT. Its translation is CASSYSLGAGELFF.

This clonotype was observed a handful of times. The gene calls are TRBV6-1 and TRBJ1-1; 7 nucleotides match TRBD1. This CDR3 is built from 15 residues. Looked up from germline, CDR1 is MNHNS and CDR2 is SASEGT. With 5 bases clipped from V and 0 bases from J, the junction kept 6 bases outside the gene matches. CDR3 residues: CASSRSQGMNTEAFF. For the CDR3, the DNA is TGTGCCAGCAGTAGGTCACAGGGGATGAACACTGAAGCTTTCTTT.

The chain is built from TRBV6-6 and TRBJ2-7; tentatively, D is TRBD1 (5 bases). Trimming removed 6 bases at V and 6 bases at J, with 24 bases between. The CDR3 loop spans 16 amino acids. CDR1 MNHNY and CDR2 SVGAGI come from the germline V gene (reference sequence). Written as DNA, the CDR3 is TGTGCCAGCAGCCATCATGAGACAGAGATTCTCGCCGAGCAGTACTTC. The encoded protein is CASSHHETEILAEQYF.

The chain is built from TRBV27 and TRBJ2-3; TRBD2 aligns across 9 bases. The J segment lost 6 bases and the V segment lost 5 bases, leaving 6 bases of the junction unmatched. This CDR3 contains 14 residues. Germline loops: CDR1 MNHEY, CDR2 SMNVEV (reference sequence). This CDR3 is CASSASGAFDTQYF. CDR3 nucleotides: TGTGCCAGCAGTGCTAGCGGGGCCTTCGATACGCAGTATTTT.

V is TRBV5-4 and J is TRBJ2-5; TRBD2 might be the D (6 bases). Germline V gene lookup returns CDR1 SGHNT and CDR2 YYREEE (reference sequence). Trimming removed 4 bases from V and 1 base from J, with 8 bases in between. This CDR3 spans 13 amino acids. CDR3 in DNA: TGTGCCAGCAGCATTAGCGGCCAAGAGACCCAGTACTTC. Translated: CASSISGQETQYF.

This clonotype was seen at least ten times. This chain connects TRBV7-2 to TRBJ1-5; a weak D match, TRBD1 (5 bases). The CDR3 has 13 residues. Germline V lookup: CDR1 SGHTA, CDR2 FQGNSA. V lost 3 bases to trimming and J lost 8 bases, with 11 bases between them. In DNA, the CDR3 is TGTGCCAGCAGCTTCAGGGTCAGGGAGCCCCAGCATTTT. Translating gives CASSFRVREPQHF.

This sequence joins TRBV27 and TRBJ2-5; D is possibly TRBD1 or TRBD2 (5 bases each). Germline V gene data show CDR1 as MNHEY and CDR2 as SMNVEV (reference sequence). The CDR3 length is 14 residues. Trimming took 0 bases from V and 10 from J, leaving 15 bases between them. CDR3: CASSLSRGNEVQYF. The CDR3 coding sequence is TGTGCCAGCAGTTTATCGAGGGGAAACGAAGTCCAGTACTTC.

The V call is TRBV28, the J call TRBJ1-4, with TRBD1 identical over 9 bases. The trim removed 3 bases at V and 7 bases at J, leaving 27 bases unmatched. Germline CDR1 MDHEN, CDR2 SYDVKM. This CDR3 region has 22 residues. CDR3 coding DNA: TGTGCCAGCAGTTTGTTATGGACTTCCCTTACTTTAACAGGGGGCGCCTCTGAAAAACTGTTTTTT. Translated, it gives CASSLLWTSLTLTGGASEKLFF.

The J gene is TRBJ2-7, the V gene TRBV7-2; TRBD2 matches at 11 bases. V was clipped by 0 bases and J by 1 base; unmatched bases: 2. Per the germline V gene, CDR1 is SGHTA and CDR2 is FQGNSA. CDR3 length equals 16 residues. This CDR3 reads CASSLALAGGSYEQYF. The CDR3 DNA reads TGTGCCAGCAGCTTAGCCCTAGCGGGGGGATCCTACGAGCAGTACTTC.

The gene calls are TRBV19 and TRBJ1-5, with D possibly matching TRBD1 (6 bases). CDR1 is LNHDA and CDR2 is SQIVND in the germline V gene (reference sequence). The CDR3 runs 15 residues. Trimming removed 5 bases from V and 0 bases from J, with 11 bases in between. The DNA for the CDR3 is TGTGCCAGTAGTTGGACAGTCTATAGCAATCAGCCCCAGCATTTT. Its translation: CASSWTVYSNQPQHF.